Following are 7 T cell receptor beta chains from one sample sequenced in a study of T-cell memory formation after mild COVID-19 (dated by TCRdb to 2020 to 2022). The method behind the library was 5' RACE. Sequencing relied on an Illumina NovaSeq 6000. The public reads were reprocessed in TCRdb via fastp at Q25 and MiXCR, keeping in-frame beta chains. Every CDR3 protein is listed once, alongside the most common genes and DNA of its rows. This sample comprises around 420,000 distinct CDR3 sequences, roughly 26% of them detected only once. In total, the top ten clones hold around 8.1% of the sample. Sample: PBMCs or a T cell subset sorted from them (not recorded which). The receptors here all came from an adult woman who had mild COVID-19 (a few samples of this study predate the infection). The sample titles of this study are shuffled in the database, so cell type and time point are left out; the donor was told from shared clones.

This sequence joins TRBV9 and TRBJ2-1; TRBD2 matches at 14 bases. Germline CDR1 is SGDLS and CDR2 is YYNGEE. V dropped 4 bases and J dropped 2; count of bases not matched to a gene: 11. The CDR3 length is 19 residues. Here the CDR3 reads CASSFPTSGGGETYNEQFF. The CDR3 region has the DNA TGTGCCAGCAGCTTCCCGACTAGCGGGGGGGGAGAGACCTACAATGAGCAGTTCTTC.

This chain connects TRBV24-1 to TRBJ1-5; D uncertain. Germline V CDR1 and CDR2: KGHDR, SFDVKD. The ends were cut back, 2 bases at V and 9 bases at J, with 10 bases in the middle. The CDR3 loop spans 13 amino acids. CDR3 coding DNA: TGTGCCACCAGTGATTCGCGAGGGTGGCCCCAGCATTTT. This translates into CATSDSRGWPQHF.

This clonotype was observed a single time. The chain has TRBV5-4 and TRBJ1-5, with D possibly matching TRBD1 (6 bases). V dropped 2 bases and J dropped 7 bases, with 10 bases sitting between them. Germline loops: CDR1 SGHNT, CDR2 YYREEE (reference sequence). The CDR3 sequence is 13 residues long. CDR3 nucleotide sequence: TGTGCCAGCAGCTTTGACAGGACGCAGCCCCAGCATTTT. It encodes CASSFDRTQPQHF.

The chain recombines TRBV7-9 with TRBJ2-3, with 13 bases aligning to TRBD2. Unmatched junction bases numbered 5, after V lost 4 bases and J lost 4 bases. The CDR3 consists of 16 residues. The germline V gene encodes CDR1 SEHNR and CDR2 FQNEAQ (reference sequence). CDR3 in DNA: TGTGCCAGCAGCTCTGGACTAGCGGGAGTTGCAGATACGCAGTATTTT. Protein product: CASSSGLAGVADTQYF.

The V gene is TRBV7-6, the J gene TRBJ2-1; 7 bases agree with TRBD2. The length of the CDR3 is 16 residues. CDR1 is SGHVS and CDR2 is FNYEAQ in the germline V gene. Trimming cost V 1 base and J 1 base; bases outside gene matches: 4. The CDR3 protein is CASSLGEGGSYNEQFF. The CDR3 DNA sequence: TGTGCCAGCAGCTTAGGGGAGGGAGGGTCCTACAATGAGCAGTTCTTC.

This clonotype came up a few times. The chain recombines TRBV30 with TRBJ1-1, with unresolved D. The CDR3 is made up of 13 amino acids. Trimming cost V 1 base and J 1 base, with 7 bases left between them. Germline V gene sequence: CDR1 GTSNPN, CDR2 SVGIG (reference sequence). CDR3 sequence (DNA): TGTGCCTGGAGTGAGTGGACGAACACTGAAGCTTTCTTT. The encoded protein is CAWSEWTNTEAFF.

This clonotype was detected only a few times. The chain is built from TRBV6-5 and TRBJ1-2; 12 bases map to TRBD1. Germline values: CDR1 MNHEY, CDR2 SVGAGI. This CDR3 spans 17 amino acids. Trimming at V came to 5 bases and at J to 4 bases, leaving 11 bases not matched to a gene. CDR3 DNA: TGTGCCAGCAGTCGTCCCGGGACAGGGGGCCCGGGCTATGGCTACACCTTC. This sequence encodes CASSRPGTGGPGYGYTF.